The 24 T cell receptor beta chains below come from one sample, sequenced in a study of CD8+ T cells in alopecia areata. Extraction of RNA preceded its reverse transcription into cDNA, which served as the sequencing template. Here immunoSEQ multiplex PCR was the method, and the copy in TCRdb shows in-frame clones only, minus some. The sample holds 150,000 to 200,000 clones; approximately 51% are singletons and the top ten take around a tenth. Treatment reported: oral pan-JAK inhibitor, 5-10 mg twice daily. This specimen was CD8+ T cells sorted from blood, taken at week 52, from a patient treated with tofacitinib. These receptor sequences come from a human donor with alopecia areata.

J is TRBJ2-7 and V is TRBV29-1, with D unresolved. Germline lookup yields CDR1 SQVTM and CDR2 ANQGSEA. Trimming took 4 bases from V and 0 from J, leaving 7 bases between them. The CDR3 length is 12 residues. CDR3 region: CSVVGVSYEQYF. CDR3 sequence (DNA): TGCAGCGTTGTTGGGGTCTCCTACGAGCAGTACTTC.

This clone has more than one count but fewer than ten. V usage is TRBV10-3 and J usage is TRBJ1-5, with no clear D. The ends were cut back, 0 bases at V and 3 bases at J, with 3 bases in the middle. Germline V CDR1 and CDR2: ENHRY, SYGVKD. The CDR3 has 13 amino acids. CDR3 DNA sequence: TGTGCCATCAGTGAGTCGAACAATCAGCCCCAGCATTTT. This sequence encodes CAISESNNQPQHF.

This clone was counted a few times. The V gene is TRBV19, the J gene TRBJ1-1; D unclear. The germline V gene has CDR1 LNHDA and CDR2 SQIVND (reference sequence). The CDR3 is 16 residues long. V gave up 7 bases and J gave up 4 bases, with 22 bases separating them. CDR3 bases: TGTGCCAGTACCCCGTTCTCCGGAGGTCAGGCCACTGAAGCTTTCTTT. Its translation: CASTPFSGGQATEAFF.

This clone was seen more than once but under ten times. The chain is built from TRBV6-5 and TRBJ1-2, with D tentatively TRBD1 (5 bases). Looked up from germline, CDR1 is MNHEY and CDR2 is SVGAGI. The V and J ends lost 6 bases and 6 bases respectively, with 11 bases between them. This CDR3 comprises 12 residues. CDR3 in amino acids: CASRPQGDGYTF. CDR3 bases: TGTGCCAGCAGGCCCCAGGGTGATGGCTACACCTTC.

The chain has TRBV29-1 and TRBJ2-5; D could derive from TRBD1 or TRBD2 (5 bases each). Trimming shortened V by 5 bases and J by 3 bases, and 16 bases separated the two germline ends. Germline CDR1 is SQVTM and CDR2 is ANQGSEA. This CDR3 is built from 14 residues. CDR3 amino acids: CSVFSWGTEETQYF. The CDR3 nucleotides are TGCAGCGTTTTCTCTTGGGGGACGGAAGAGACCCAGTACTTC.

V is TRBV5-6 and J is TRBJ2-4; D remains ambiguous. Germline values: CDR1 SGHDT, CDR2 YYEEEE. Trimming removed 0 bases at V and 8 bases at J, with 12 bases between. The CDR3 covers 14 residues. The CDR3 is CASSLDPLIHIQYF. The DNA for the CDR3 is TGTGCCAGCAGCTTGGACCCACTGATCCACATTCAGTACTTC.

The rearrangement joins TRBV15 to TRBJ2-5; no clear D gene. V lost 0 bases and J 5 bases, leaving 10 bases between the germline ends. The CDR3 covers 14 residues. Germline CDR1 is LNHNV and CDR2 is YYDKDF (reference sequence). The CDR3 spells CATSRDRLFETQYF. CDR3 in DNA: TGTGCCACCAGCAGAGATCGGCTTTTCGAGACCCAGTACTTC.

The CDR3 bases are TGTGCCAGCAGCTTGGCCACAGGGAAAAACGAGCAGTACTTC. This sequence encodes CASSLATGKNEQYF. J is TRBJ2-7 and V is TRBV5-6; tentatively, D is TRBD1 (6 bases). Germline loops: CDR1 SGHDT, CDR2 YYEEEE. CDR3 length equals 14 residues. Trimming pared 0 bases from V and 5 bases from J, leaving 12 bases between.

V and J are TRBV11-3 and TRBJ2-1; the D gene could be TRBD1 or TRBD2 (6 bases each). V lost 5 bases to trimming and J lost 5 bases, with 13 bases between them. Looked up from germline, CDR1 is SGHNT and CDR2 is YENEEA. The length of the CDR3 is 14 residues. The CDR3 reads CASSHGGENNEQFF. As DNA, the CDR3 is TGTGCCAGCAGCCACGGGGGCGAGAACAATGAGCAGTTCTTC.

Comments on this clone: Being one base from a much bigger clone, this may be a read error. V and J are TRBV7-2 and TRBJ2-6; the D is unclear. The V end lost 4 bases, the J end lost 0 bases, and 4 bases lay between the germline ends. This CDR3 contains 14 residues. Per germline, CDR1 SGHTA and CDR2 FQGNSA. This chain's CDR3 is CASSYSSGANVLTF. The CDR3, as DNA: TGTGCCAGCAGCTACAGCTCTGGGGCCAACGTCCTGACTTTC.

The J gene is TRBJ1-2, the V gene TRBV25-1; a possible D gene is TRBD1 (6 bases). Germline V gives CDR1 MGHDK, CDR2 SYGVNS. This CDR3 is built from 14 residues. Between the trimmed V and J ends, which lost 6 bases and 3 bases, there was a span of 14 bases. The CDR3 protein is CASSAVQGDYGYTF. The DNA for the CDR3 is TGTGCCAGCAGCGCCGTACAGGGAGACTATGGCTACACCTTC.

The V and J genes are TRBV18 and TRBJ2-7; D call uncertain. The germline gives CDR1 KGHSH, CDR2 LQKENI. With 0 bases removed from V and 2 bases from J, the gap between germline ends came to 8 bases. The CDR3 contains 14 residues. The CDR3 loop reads CASSPPPDPYEQYF. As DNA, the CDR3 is TGTGCCAGCTCACCACCCCCAGATCCCTACGAGCAGTACTTC.

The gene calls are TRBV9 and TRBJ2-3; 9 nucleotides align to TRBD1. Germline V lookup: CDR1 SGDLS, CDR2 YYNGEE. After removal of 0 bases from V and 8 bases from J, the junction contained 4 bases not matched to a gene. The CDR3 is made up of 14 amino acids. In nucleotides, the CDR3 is TGTGCCAGCAGCGTAGGGGACAGGGCGAGTACGCAGTATTTT. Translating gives CASSVGDRASTQYF. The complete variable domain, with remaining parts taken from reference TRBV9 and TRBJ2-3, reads DSGVTQTPKHLITATGQRVTLRCSPRSGDLSVYWYQQSLDQGLQFLIQYYNGEERAKGNILERFSAQQFPDLHSELNLSSLELGDSALYFCASSVGDRASTQYFGPGTRLTVL.

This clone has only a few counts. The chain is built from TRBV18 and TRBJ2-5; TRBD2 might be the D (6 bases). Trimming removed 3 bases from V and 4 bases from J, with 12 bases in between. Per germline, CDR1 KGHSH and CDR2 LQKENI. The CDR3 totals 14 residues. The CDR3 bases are TGTGCCAGCTCACCGGAGGGAGTGCGAGAGACCCAGTACTTC. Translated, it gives CASSPEGVRETQYF.

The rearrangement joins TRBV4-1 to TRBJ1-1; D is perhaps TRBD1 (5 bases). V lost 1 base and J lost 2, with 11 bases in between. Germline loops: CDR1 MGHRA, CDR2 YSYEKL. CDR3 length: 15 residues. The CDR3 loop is CASSQGRGVNTEAFF. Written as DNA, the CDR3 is TGCGCCAGCAGCCAAGGAAGAGGGGTTAACACTGAAGCTTTCTTT.

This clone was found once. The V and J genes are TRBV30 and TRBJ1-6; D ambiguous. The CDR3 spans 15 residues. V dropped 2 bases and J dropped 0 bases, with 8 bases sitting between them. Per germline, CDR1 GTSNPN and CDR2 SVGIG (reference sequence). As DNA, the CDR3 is TGTGCCTGGAGTATCGCAAGCTCCTATAATTCACCCCTCCACTTT. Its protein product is CAWSIASSYNSPLHF. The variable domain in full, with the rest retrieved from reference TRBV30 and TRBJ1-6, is SQTIHQWPATLVQPVGSPLSLECTVEGTSNPNLYWYRQAAGRGLQLLFYSVGIGQISSEVPQNLSASRPQDRQFILSSKKLLLSDSGFYLCAWSIASSYNSPLHFGNGTRLTVT.

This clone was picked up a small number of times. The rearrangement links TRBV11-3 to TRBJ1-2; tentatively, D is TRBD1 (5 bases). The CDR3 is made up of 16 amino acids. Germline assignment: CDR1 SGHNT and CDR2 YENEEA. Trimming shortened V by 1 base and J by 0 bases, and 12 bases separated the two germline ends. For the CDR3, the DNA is TGTGCCAGCAGCTTAGCGGGGGTCCAGGCTAACTATGGCTACACCTTC. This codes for CASSLAGVQANYGYTF. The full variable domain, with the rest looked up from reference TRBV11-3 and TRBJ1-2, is EAGVVQSPRYKIIEKKQPVAFWCNPISGHNTLYWYLQNLGQGPELLIRYENEEAVDDSQLPKDRFSAERLKGVDSTLKIQPAELGDSAVYLCASSLAGVQANYGYTFGSGTRLTVV.

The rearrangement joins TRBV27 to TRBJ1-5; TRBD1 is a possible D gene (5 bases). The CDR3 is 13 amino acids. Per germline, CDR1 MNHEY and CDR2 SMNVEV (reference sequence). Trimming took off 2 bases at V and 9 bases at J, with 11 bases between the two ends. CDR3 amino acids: CASSLSRGGPQHF. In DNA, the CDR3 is TGTGCCAGCAGTTTAAGTCGCGGGGGGCCCCAGCATTTT.

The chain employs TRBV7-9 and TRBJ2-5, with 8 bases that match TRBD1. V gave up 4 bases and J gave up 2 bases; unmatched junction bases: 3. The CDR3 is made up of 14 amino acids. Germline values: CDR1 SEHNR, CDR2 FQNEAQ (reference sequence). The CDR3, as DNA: TGTGCCAGCAGCTCTGACAGGGGTCAAGAGACCCAGTACTTC. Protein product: CASSSDRGQETQYF.

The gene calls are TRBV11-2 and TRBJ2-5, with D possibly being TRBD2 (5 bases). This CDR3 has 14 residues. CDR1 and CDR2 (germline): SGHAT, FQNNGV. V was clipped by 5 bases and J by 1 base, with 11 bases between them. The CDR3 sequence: CASSDVAFQETQYF. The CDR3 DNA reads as TGTGCCAGCAGCGACGTAGCGTTCCAAGAGACCCAGTACTTC.

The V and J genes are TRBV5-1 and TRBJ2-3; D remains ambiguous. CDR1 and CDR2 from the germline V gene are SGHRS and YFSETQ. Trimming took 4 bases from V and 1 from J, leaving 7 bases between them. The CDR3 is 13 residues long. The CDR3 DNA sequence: TGCGCCAGCAGCCCGGGTGGCACAGATACGCAGTATTTT. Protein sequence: CASSPGGTDTQYF.

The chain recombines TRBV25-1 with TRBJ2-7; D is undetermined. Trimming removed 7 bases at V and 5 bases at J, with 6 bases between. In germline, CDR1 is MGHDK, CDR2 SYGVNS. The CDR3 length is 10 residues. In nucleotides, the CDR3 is TGTGCCAGCATGGCCCACGAGCAGTACTTC. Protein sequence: CASMAHEQYF.

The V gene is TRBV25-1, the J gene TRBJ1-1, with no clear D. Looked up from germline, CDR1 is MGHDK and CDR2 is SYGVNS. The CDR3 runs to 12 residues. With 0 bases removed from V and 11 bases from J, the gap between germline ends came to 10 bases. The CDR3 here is CASSEYRSRAFF. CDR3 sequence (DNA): TGTGCCAGCAGTGAATATAGGTCTCGGGCTTTCTTT.

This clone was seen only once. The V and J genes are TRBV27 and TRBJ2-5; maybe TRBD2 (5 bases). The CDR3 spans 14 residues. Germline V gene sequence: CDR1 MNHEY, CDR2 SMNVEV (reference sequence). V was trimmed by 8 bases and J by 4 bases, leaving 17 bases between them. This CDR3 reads CASSPGRGGETQYF. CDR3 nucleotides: TGTGCCAGCTCTCCTGGGAGAGGAGGAGAGACCCAGTACTTC.